Following are 32 T cell receptor beta chains from one sample sequenced in a study of blood T cell repertoires in COVID-19. Clones were read by immunoSEQ multiplex PCR, and TCRdb kept only the in-frame ones, dropping some. The sample gives roughly 140,000 clones, almost 90% of which show up once; 2.3% is in the top ten. Sequencing was done on a sample of peripheral blood. These receptors originate from a human donor in a cohort sampled during active COVID-19.

The chain employs TRBV11-2 and TRBJ2-1; 9 positions agree with TRBD1. The V and J ends lost 5 bases and 2 bases, in that order; junction bases with no gene match: 4. The CDR3 runs to 15 residues. Germline V gives CDR1 SGHAT, CDR2 FQNNGV. CDR3 coding DNA: TGTGCCAGCAGCCAGGACAGGGGCGCCTACAATGAGCAGTTCTTC. Translation: CASSQDRGAYNEQFF.

This clone was observed a handful of times. This sequence joins TRBV7-9 and TRBJ1-5; 8 bases align to TRBD1. Losses at the gene ends were 5 bases for V and 5 bases for J; bases not matched to a gene: 8. The CDR3 spans 15 residues. Germline V gives CDR1 SEHNR, CDR2 FQNEAQ (reference sequence). The CDR3 spells CASSVDRGYDQPQHF. The DNA of the CDR3 is TGTGCCAGCAGCGTCGACAGGGGTTACGATCAGCCCCAGCATTTT. Combining the CDR3 with reference TRBV7-9 and TRBJ1-5 gives the whole variable domain DTGVSQNPRHKITKRGQNVTFRCDPISEHNRLYWYRQTLGQGPEFLTYFQNEAQLEKSRLLSDRFSAERPKGSFSTLEIQRTEQGDSAMYLCASSVDRGYDQPQHFGDGTRLSIL.

The chain combines TRBV7-9 with TRBJ1-1, with a possible D match to TRBD1 (5 bases). CDR1 and CDR2 (germline): SEHNR, FQNEAQ (reference sequence). With 5 bases removed from V and 0 bases from J, the gap between germline ends came to 13 bases. This CDR3 is 15 amino acids long. CDR3 sequence reads: CASSPPTVMNTEAFF. Written as DNA, the CDR3 is TGTGCCAGCAGCCCTCCGACAGTTATGAACACTGAAGCTTTCTTT.

This chain connects TRBV6-5 to TRBJ2-7, with 8 bases identical to TRBD2. V lost 6 bases and J lost 2; bases outside the gene matches: 3. CDR3 length: 13 amino acids. Germline V CDR1 and CDR2: MNHEY, SVGAGI. CDR3 nucleotides: TGTGCCAGCAGCGTAGCGGGACCCTACGAGCAGTACTTC. Translated: CASSVAGPYEQYF.

The chain employs TRBV5-6 and TRBJ2-5; 11 bases agree with TRBD1. This CDR3 has 14 residues. After removal of 3 bases from V and 4 bases from J, the junction contained 2 bases not matched to a gene. The germline V gene encodes CDR1 SGHDT and CDR2 YYEEEE. Here the CDR3 reads CASSWDRGGETQYF. The DNA for the CDR3 is TGTGCCAGCAGCTGGGACAGGGGGGGAGAGACCCAGTACTTC.

The chain uses TRBV30 and TRBJ2-7; TRBD2 might be the D (6 bases). The CDR3 is 13 residues long. The V gene's germline CDR1 is GTSNPN and CDR2 SVGIG (reference sequence). V was trimmed by 3 bases and J by 6 bases, leaving 15 bases between them. The CDR3 DNA sequence: TGTGCCTGGAGCCCCGGGACTCTCCTCGAGCAGTACTTC. Amino acids: CAWSPGTLLEQYF.

The gene calls are TRBV6-1 and TRBJ2-7; 10 bases are shared with TRBD1. Germline CDR1 and CDR2: MNHNS and SASEGT. V trimming: 4 bases; J trimming: 1 base; junction bases outside the gene matches: 7. The CDR3 extends over 16 amino acids. The CDR3: CASSARQGAPSYEQYF. The CDR3 nucleotides are TGTGCCAGCAGTGCCCGACAGGGGGCGCCGTCCTACGAGCAGTACTTC.

V gene TRBV29-1 combines with J gene TRBJ2-6; 7 bases line up with TRBD1. The CDR3 loop spans 17 amino acids. V was clipped by 5 bases and J by 2 bases; unmatched bases: 12. CDR1 and CDR2 from the germline V gene are SQVTM and ANQGSEA. CDR3: CSVRPTGVLTGANVLTF. The CDR3 DNA reads TGCAGCGTTCGTCCCACAGGGGTTTTGACTGGGGCCAACGTCCTGACTTTC.

This clone was counted once. The chain recombines TRBV4-2 with TRBJ1-1; 7 bases agree with TRBD1. Per germline, CDR1 LGHNA and CDR2 YNFKEQ. The junction had 9 bases not matched to a gene; V was cut back by 0 bases and J by 2 bases. The CDR3 sequence is 17 residues long. CDR3 bases: TGTGCCAGCAGCCAAGATACAACCGGGACAGCTAACACTGAAGCTTTCTTT. As protein: CASSQDTTGTANTEAFF.

This clone was counted a single time. The chain employs TRBV19 and TRBJ2-3, with 11 bases aligning to TRBD2. This CDR3 is 18 amino acids long. Germline CDR1 reads LNHDA; CDR2 reads SQIVND (reference sequence). V shed 3 bases and J 6 bases; nucleotides not matched to a gene: 14. The CDR3 spells CASSMRLAGGGVSDTQYF. The CDR3 region has the DNA TGTGCCAGTAGTATGAGGCTAGCGGGGGGCGGCGTCTCGGATACGCAGTATTTT.

The gene calls are TRBV4-3 and TRBJ2-7; D perhaps matches TRBD2 (5 bases). This CDR3 has 14 residues. The V end lost 0 bases, the J end lost 3 bases, and 9 bases lay between the germline ends. The V gene's germline CDR1 is LGHNA and CDR2 YSLEER. CDR3 in amino acids: CASSQEVASYEQYF. The DNA of the CDR3 is TGCGCCAGCAGCCAAGAGGTAGCGAGCTACGAGCAGTACTTC.

This rearrangement joins TRBV11-3 to TRBJ1-1, with TRBD1 as a possible D gene (6 bases). Per germline, CDR1 SGHNT and CDR2 YENEEA. The CDR3 is made up of 14 amino acids. V shed 1 base and J shed 5 bases, with 11 bases lying between them. In DNA, the CDR3 is TGTGCCAGCAGCTTAGGGCAGGGGAGAACTGAAGCTTTCTTT. Translated, it gives CASSLGQGRTEAFF.

The CDR3 bases are TGTGCCCGGAATTACAGGGGGCTGGGAGATACGCAGTATTTT. Translation: CARNYRGLGDTQYF. This chain joins TRBV30 and TRBJ2-3, with TRBD1 identical over 9 bases. The V gene end was trimmed by 8 bases and the J gene end by 5 bases; junction bases not matched to a gene: 11. Germline CDR1 and CDR2: GTSNPN and SVGIG (reference sequence). CDR3 length: 14 amino acids.

This chain uses TRBV7-9 with TRBJ2-3; 8 nucleotides align to TRBD1. The CDR3 is 15 amino acids. Germline values: CDR1 SEHNR, CDR2 FQNEAQ (reference sequence). V was clipped by 4 bases and J by 7 bases; unmatched bases: 10. The CDR3 region is CASSSEDRAAYTQYF. For the CDR3, the DNA is TGTGCCAGCAGCTCAGAGGACAGGGCTGCATATACGCAGTATTTT.

V gene TRBV4-1 combines with J gene TRBJ2-7, with TRBD1 matching over 9 bases. CDR3 size: 16 residues. V gave up 2 bases and J gave up 5 bases; unmatched junction bases: 10. From germline, CDR1 is MGHRA and CDR2 YSYEKL. CDR3 sequence (DNA): TGCGCCAGCAGCCAAAACCGGGACAGGGTAATCAACGAGCAGTACTTC. The encoded protein is CASSQNRDRVINEQYF.

The chain's CDR3 is CASSPPIAGGSYEQYF. DNA for the CDR3: TGTGCCAGCTCACCACCGATAGCGGGAGGGTCCTACGAGCAGTACTTC. V usage is TRBV18 and J usage is TRBJ2-7, with 11 nucleotides matching TRBD2. The CDR3 sequence is 16 residues long. Germline lookup yields CDR1 KGHSH and CDR2 LQKENI. V lost 0 bases and J lost 1; bases outside the gene matches: 2.

The CDR3 region is CASSPRDIGDSGNTIYF. In DNA, the CDR3 is TGTGCCAGCTCACCCCGGGACATCGGCGATTCTGGAAACACCATATATTTT. The rearrangement joins TRBV18 to TRBJ1-3, with D maybe TRBD1 (6 bases). Germline loops: CDR1 KGHSH, CDR2 LQKENI. There are 17 residues in the CDR3. V gave up 3 bases and J gave up 1 base, with 16 bases separating them. Complete variable domain (other parts from reference TRBV18 and TRBJ1-3): NAGVMQNPRHLVRRRGQEARLRCSPMKGHSHVYWYRQLPEEGLKFMVYLQKENIIDESGMPKERFSAEFPKEGPSILRIQQVVRGDSAAYFCASSPRDIGDSGNTIYFGEGSWLTVV.

The gene calls are TRBV7-9 and TRBJ1-1; D unclear. With 1 base removed from V and 6 bases from J, the gap between germline ends came to 6 bases. From germline, CDR1 is SEHNR and CDR2 FQNEAQ (reference sequence). The CDR3 contains 12 residues. CDR3 protein: CASSLEGAEAFF. In DNA form, the CDR3 reads TGTGCCAGCAGCTTAGAGGGAGCTGAAGCTTTCTTT. The full variable domain, completed using reference TRBV7-9 and TRBJ1-1, is DTGVSQNPRHKITKRGQNVTFRCDPISEHNRLYWYRQTLGQGPEFLTYFQNEAQLEKSRLLSDRFSAERPKGSFSTLEIQRTEQGDSAMYLCASSLEGAEAFFGQGTRLTVV.

V and J are TRBV28 and TRBJ1-4; TRBD1 agrees at 10 bases. The germline CDR1 and CDR2 sequences are MDHEN and SYDVKM. CDR3 length equals 17 residues. V was pared by 6 bases and J by 8 bases, with 15 bases of the junction left unmatched. In DNA form, the CDR3 reads TGTGCCAGCAGACCCGACAGGGGGCGCGGGGGAGGCGAAAAACTGTTTTTT. Its protein product is CASRPDRGRGGGEKLFF.

The rearrangement joins TRBV28 to TRBJ2-6; 7 bases map to TRBD1. Germline V CDR1 and CDR2: MDHEN, SYDVKM. After removal of 2 bases from V and 4 bases from J, the junction contained 5 bases not matched to a gene. The CDR3 loop spans 16 amino acids. The CDR3 sequence is CASSLQGDVGANVLTF. CDR3 coding DNA: TGTGCCAGCAGTTTACAGGGGGATGTAGGGGCCAACGTCCTGACTTTC.

This clone has just one count. The CDR3 is CASSQDSTSGLYEQYF. CDR3 bases: TGTGCCAGCAGCCAAGATTCGACTAGCGGGTTATACGAGCAGTACTTC. V and J are TRBV4-2 and TRBJ2-7; 10 bases are shared with TRBD2. Germline V gene data show CDR1 as LGHNA and CDR2 as YNFKEQ. V dropped 0 bases and J dropped 4; count of bases not matched to a gene: 6. The CDR3 is made up of 16 amino acids.

This chain connects TRBV7-8 to TRBJ2-5, with TRBD2 identical over 11 bases. Per the germline V gene, CDR1 is SGHVS and CDR2 is FQNEAQ. The CDR3 loop spans 16 amino acids. With V trimmed by 3 bases and J by 5 bases, 8 bases remained unmatched. The CDR3 here is CASSLTSGVSRETQYF. CDR3 in DNA: TGTGCCAGCAGCTTGACTAGCGGGGTTTCTAGGGAGACCCAGTACTTC.

The chain combines TRBV7-9 with TRBJ2-7; D unclear. This CDR3 region has 13 residues. CDR1 SEHNR and CDR2 FQNEAQ come from the germline V gene (reference sequence). V was cut by 5 bases and J by 6 bases, with 14 bases left in between. The CDR3 region is CASSLSGVGEQYF. The DNA for the CDR3 is TGTGCCAGCAGCCTGAGTGGAGTGGGCGAGCAGTACTTC. The variable domain in full, with the rest retrieved from reference TRBV7-9 and TRBJ2-7, is DTGVSQNPRHKITKRGQNVTFRCDPISEHNRLYWYRQTLGQGPEFLTYFQNEAQLEKSRLLSDRFSAERPKGSFSTLEIQRTEQGDSAMYLCASSLSGVGEQYFGPGTRLTVT.

The chain recombines TRBV5-5 with TRBJ2-1, with 7 bases lining up with TRBD1. The germline V gene encodes CDR1 SGHKS and CDR2 YYEKEE (reference sequence). The V and J ends lost 3 bases and 6 bases, in that order; junction bases with no gene match: 6. This CDR3 spans 14 amino acids. This chain's CDR3 is CASSSLTGPNEQFF. The CDR3 bases are TGTGCCAGCAGCTCCTTGACAGGGCCCAATGAGCAGTTCTTC.

The chain links TRBV12-3 or TRBV12-4 to TRBJ2-3, with a tentative D call TRBD1 (6 bases). V lost 4 bases to trimming and J lost 4 bases, with 6 bases between them. The CDR3 totals 12 residues. Written as DNA, the CDR3 is TGTGCCAGCAGTTCAGGGGCAGATACGCAGTATTTT. Protein sequence: CASSSGADTQYF.

V usage is TRBV18 and J usage is TRBJ1-5, with 7 bases lining up with TRBD1. The CDR3 totals 16 residues. The germline V gene encodes CDR1 KGHSH and CDR2 LQKENI. The J segment lost 0 bases and the V segment lost 6 bases, leaving 8 bases of the junction unmatched. This CDR3 reads CASSEGQADSNQPQHF. For the CDR3, the DNA is TGTGCCAGCTCGGAAGGACAGGCTGATAGCAATCAGCCCCAGCATTTT.

The chain couples TRBV30 to TRBJ1-2, with D unresolved. The CDR3 is made up of 14 amino acids. The V gene lost 0 bases and the J gene lost 5 bases, with 13 bases spanning the gap. CDR1 is GTSNPN, CDR2 SVGIG, per germline (reference sequence). The CDR3 reads CAWSVSDRSYGYTF. For the CDR3, the DNA is TGTGCCTGGAGTGTGAGCGACCGATCGTATGGCTACACCTTC. Looking up the rest from reference TRBV30 and TRBJ1-2 gives the full variable domain: SQTIHQWPATLVQPVGSPLSLECTVEGTSNPNLYWYRQAAGRGLQLLFYSVGIGQISSEVPQNLSASRPQDRQFILSSKKLLLSDSGFYLCAWSVSDRSYGYTFGSGTRLTVV.

The chain recombines TRBV11-2 with TRBJ1-1, with D maybe TRBD1 (5 bases). V was clipped by 5 bases and J by 4 bases, with 14 bases between them. Germline values: CDR1 SGHAT, CDR2 FQNNGV. This CDR3 has 14 amino acids. For the CDR3, the DNA is TGTGCCAGCAGCCTAAGTCACGGGGGCACTGAAGCTTTCTTT. It yields the protein CASSLSHGGTEAFF.

The chain combines TRBV30 with TRBJ2-7; maybe TRBD2 (6 bases). The ends were cut back, 3 bases at V and 2 bases at J, with 14 bases in the middle. The CDR3 is made up of 14 amino acids. Germline V gene sequence: CDR1 GTSNPN, CDR2 SVGIG (reference sequence). CDR3: CAWRGGLPPYEQYF. CDR3 nucleotide sequence: TGTGCCTGGAGGGGGGGACTTCCCCCCTACGAGCAGTACTTC.

The chain links TRBV2 to TRBJ1-6, with a possible D match to TRBD1 (5 bases). CDR1 and CDR2 from the germline V gene are SNHLY and FYNNEI. The CDR3 loop spans 14 amino acids. V gave up 10 bases and J gave up 7 bases, with 17 bases separating them. The CDR3 sequence is CATGGAAPNSPLHF. The CDR3 region has the DNA TGTGCCACGGGGGGAGCAGCGCCCAATTCACCCCTCCACTTT.

The CDR3 spells CASSWTSGVEQFF. The CDR3 nucleotides are TGTGCCAGCAGCTGGACCTCGGGGGTGGAGCAGTTCTTC. The gene calls are TRBV11-2 and TRBJ2-1; maybe TRBD2 (6 bases). This CDR3 has 13 residues. Germline loops: CDR1 SGHAT, CDR2 FQNNGV. V lost 4 bases and J 10 bases, leaving 14 bases between the germline ends.

The V call is TRBV18, the J call TRBJ2-7, with a possible D match to TRBD1 (5 bases). CDR1 and CDR2 from the germline V gene are KGHSH and LQKENI. The CDR3 contains 14 residues. Trimming took off 3 bases at V and 3 bases at J, with 12 bases between the two ends. DNA for the CDR3: TGTGCCAGCTCACCCCAGGGAAGGGACTACGAGCAGTACTTC. It codes for CASSPQGRDYEQYF.